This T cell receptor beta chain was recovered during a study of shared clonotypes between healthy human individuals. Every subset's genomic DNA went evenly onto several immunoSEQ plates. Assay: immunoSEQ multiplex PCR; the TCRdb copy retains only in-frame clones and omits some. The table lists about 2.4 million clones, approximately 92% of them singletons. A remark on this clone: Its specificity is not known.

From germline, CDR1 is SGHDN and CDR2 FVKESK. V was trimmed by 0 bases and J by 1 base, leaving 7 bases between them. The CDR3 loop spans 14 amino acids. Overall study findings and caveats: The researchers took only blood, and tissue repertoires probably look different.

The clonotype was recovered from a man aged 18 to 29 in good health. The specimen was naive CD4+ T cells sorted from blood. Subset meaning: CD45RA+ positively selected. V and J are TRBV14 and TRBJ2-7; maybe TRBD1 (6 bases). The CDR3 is CASSQEQGSYEQYF. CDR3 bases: TGTGCCAGCAGCCAAGAGCAGGGGTCCTACGAGCAGTACTTC.